The rows below give T cell receptor beta chains drawn from one sample of a study of blood T cell repertoires in COVID-19. Method: immunoSEQ multiplex PCR; TCRdb's copy keeps in-frame clones and lacks some. The table lists 170,000 or so clones, approximately 80% of them singletons. Specimen: peripheral blood. Receptors were obtained from a woman in her sixties with acute or convalescent COVID-19. CDR3s leave out the opening cysteine and the closing phenylalanine or tryptophan. The order of the fields is V gene, J gene, CDR3 protein.

>TRBV9|TRBJ2-7
ASSLRAGVGEQH
>TRBV6-2/TRBV6-3|TRBJ1-2
ASSYGTVHYGYT
>TRBV7-2|TRBJ2-1
ASSSRRRRGDEQF
>TRBV19|TRBJ1-5
ASSMLERSNQPQH
>TRBV5-3|TRBJ1-4
ARYRDRVSATNEKLF
>TRBV19|TRBJ2-7
ARTYRVYSYEQY
>TRBV27|TRBJ2-3
ASSFLPGLAGAGDSTDTQY
>TRBV29-1|TRBJ1-4
SVTGTGEKLF
>TRBV4-2|TRBJ1-6
ASSQARIGQGNSPLH
>TRBV28|TRBJ1-6
ASTSPVGEDSPLH
>TRBV19|TRBJ2-7
ATSPTGGIYEQY
>TRBV9|TRBJ1-6
ASSQRLKSPLH
>TRBV3-1/TRBV3-2|TRBJ1-3
ASSLKSTGTNTIY